This T cell receptor (beta chain) comes out of a study of CD8 T cells in Susac syndrome. In its sample, this clonotype was seen once. What it binds is unknown. Sequencing of TCR beta was carried out in blood CD8+ and CD4+ T cells. After extraction with the RNeasy kit, roughly 0.45 to 1 ug of the RNA was reverse transcribed using random hexamers. immunoSEQ multiplex PCR amplified TCR beta CDR3 across 54 Vbeta, 13 Jbeta. TCRdb used MiXCR to reprocess the immunoSEQ multiplex PCR reads, holding one entry per CDR3 protein. The sample lists around 90,000 distinct CDR3 sequences; 95% to 96% were seen once. Study findings and constraints: The study admitted that it had a relatively small number of individuals in its TCR sequencing and HLA analysis.

V lost 0 bases, J lost 10 bases, and 15 bases lay in between. The CDR3 length is 14 residues. The germline CDR1 and CDR2 sequences are MNHEY and SVGAGI. The chain employs TRBV6-5 and TRBJ1-2, with a tentative D call TRBD1 (5 bases). This receptor was taken from a human donor with Susac syndrome. The material sequenced was CD8+ T cells from PBMCs. CDR3 region: CASSYSTEIPNYTF. The CDR3 bases are TGTGCCAGCAGTTACTCGACAGAAATCCCCAACTACACCTTC.